The source of this T cell receptor (beta chain) is a study of blood T cell repertoires in COVID-19. Across the whole study: Specimens from acute and convalescent COVID-19 originated in the United States, Italy and Spain.

The germline CDR1 and CDR2 sequences are SEHNR and FQNEAQ (reference sequence). CDR3 length: 16 amino acids. The J segment lost 3 bases and the V segment lost 4 bases, leaving 10 bases of the junction unmatched. Under the authors' procedure: Amplification with reference gene primers provided the estimates of nucleated cell counts. Sequencing used immunoSEQ multiplex PCR; TCRdb keeps in-frame clones, though not all of them. V, J and clone size derive from that table, while D and trimming were established from the DNA sequence. The sample yields hundreds of thousands of clones, around 86% seen once. The chain recombines TRBV7-9 with TRBJ1-1; 8 positions agree with TRBD1. Sequencing used peripheral blood. The sequence came from a man in his 70s with acute or convalescent COVID-19. As DNA, the CDR3 is TGTGCCAGCAGCTCGGACAGGGTAGATGGGGACACTGAAGCTTTCTTT. It yields the protein CASSSDRVDGDTEAFF. The variable domain in full, with the rest retrieved from reference TRBV7-9 and TRBJ1-1, is DTGVSQNPRHKITKRGQNVTFRCDPISEHNRLYWYRQTLGQGPEFLTYFQNEAQLEKSRLLSDRFSAERPKGSFSTLEIQRTEQGDSAMYLCASSSDRVDGDTEAFFGQGTRLTVV.